The 28 T cell receptor beta chains below were found in one sample sequenced in a study of cytomegalovirus exposure and HLA in healthy donors. Amplification used 60 Vbeta primers and 13 Jbeta primers. Generated by immunoSEQ multiplex PCR, the TCRdb table keeps only in-frame clones and is missing some. The specimen's table records about 77,000 clones. Material for sequencing was PBMCs. The receptor set was obtained from a man aged 45-60 years in good health and CMV-seropositive.

Here the CDR3 reads CASSRSRDQNEQFF. For the CDR3, the DNA is TGTGCCAGCAGCCGTTCCAGGGATCAGAATGAGCAGTTCTTC. The genes are TRBV7-2 and TRBJ2-1; weak D call: TRBD1 (5 bases). The V and J ends lost 5 bases and 7 bases respectively, with 15 bases between them. Germline V CDR1 and CDR2: SGHTA, FQGNSA. The CDR3 contains 14 residues.

V usage is TRBV9 and J usage is TRBJ2-2; 11 nucleotides line up with TRBD2. Losses at the gene ends were 7 bases for V and 0 bases for J; bases not matched to a gene: 2. This CDR3 has 15 amino acids. CDR1 and CDR2 (germline): SGDLS, YYNGEE. The CDR3 spells CASGTSGSNTGELFF. The DNA for the CDR3 is TGTGCCAGCGGGACTAGCGGCTCGAACACCGGGGAGCTGTTTTTT.

CDR3 region: CASSEEREVPYEQYF. In DNA form, the CDR3 reads TGTGCCAGCAGTGAGGAGCGGGAGGTACCCTACGAGCAGTACTTC. The rearrangement uses TRBV6-1 and TRBJ2-5; 9 nucleotides align to TRBD2. The tail of the sequence fits TRBJ2-7 better, so the J call may be wrong. This CDR3 has 15 amino acids. Germline assignment: CDR1 MNHNS and CDR2 SASEGT.

The V gene is TRBV30, the J gene TRBJ1-3; D gene ambiguous. The CDR3 extends over 10 amino acids. The V gene's germline CDR1 is GTSNPN and CDR2 SVGIG (reference sequence). Trimming took 6 bases from V and 6 from J, leaving 6 bases between them. DNA for the CDR3: TGTGCCTGCCTTTTAAACACCATATATTTT. This gives the protein CACLLNTIYF. Filled out from reference TRBV30 and TRBJ1-3, the complete variable domain reads SQTIHQWPATLVQPVGSPLSLECTVEGTSNPNLYWYRQAAGRGLQLLFYSVGIGQISSEVPQNLSASRPQDRQFILSSKKLLLSDSGFYLCACLLNTIYFGEGSWLTVV.

This chain uses TRBV29-1 with TRBJ2-1; 7 bases map to TRBD1. The CDR3 runs to 13 residues. Germline V gene sequence: CDR1 SQVTM, CDR2 ANQGSEA. J lost 4 bases, V lost 7 bases, and 7 bases had no gene match. In nucleotides, the CDR3 is TGCAGCGGCGGACAGGAGAGTTACAATGAGCAGTTCTTC. Protein product: CSGGQESYNEQFF.

The V gene is TRBV6-1, the J gene TRBJ1-2; 7 bases match TRBD1. Germline CDR1 and CDR2: MNHNS and SASEGT. This CDR3 is built from 13 residues. The trim removed 3 bases at V and 4 bases at J, leaving 2 bases unmatched. The chain's CDR3 is CASSEGQLYGYTF. CDR3 bases: TGTGCCAGCAGTGAGGGACAGCTCTATGGCTACACCTTC.

This chain joins TRBV19 and TRBJ2-3; D is possibly TRBD1 (6 bases). Deletions cut 5 bases from V and 0 bases from J, with 15 bases between. Germline V CDR1 and CDR2: LNHDA, SQIVND (reference sequence). The CDR3 loop spans 16 amino acids. The CDR3 nucleotides read TGTGCCAGTAGTCCCGGGACACTAGGTAGCACAGATACGCAGTATTTT. Protein sequence: CASSPGTLGSTDTQYF.

This sequence joins TRBV11-3 and TRBJ2-7; D perhaps matches TRBD1 (6 bases). Germline V gene sequence: CDR1 SGHNT, CDR2 YENEEA. The ends were cut back, 1 base at V and 3 bases at J, with 7 bases in the middle. The length of the CDR3 is 13 residues. The CDR3 nucleotides are TGTGCCAGCAGCTTAGGAGGGGGCTACGAGCAGTACTTC. This gives the protein CASSLGGGYEQYF.

The chain recombines TRBV28 with TRBJ1-2; D uncertain. Germline CDR1 MDHEN, CDR2 SYDVKM. The length of the CDR3 is 12 residues. V was trimmed by 2 bases and J by 6 bases, leaving 7 bases between them. The CDR3 DNA sequence: TGTGCCAGCAGTTTAAGAGGAAATGGCTACACCTTC. This encodes CASSLRGNGYTF.

The chain uses TRBV2 and TRBJ2-4; 9 nucleotides align to TRBD1. V was pared by 6 bases and J by 0 bases, with 18 bases of the junction left unmatched. This CDR3 is 20 amino acids long. CDR1 SNHLY and CDR2 FYNNEI come from the germline V gene. The DNA for the CDR3 is TGTGCCAGCAGACTGCTTCCGGGACAGGGTGGGCTTTTAGCCAAAAACATTCAGTACTTC. Protein sequence: CASRLLPGQGGLLAKNIQYF.

The gene calls are TRBV19 and TRBJ2-3; D may be TRBD2 (5 bases). V was cut by 0 bases and J by 3 bases, with 10 bases left in between. CDR1 LNHDA and CDR2 SQIVND come from the germline V gene (reference sequence). The CDR3 is made up of 15 amino acids. Here the CDR3 reads CASSIDRTQTDTQYF. CDR3 sequence (DNA): TGTGCCAGTAGTATAGATCGGACTCAGACAGATACGCAGTATTTT.

The chain couples TRBV6-1 to TRBJ1-3; D unresolved. The CDR3 spans 12 residues. From germline, CDR1 is MNHNS and CDR2 SASEGT. V lost 2 bases to trimming and J lost 10 bases, with 9 bases between them. CDR3 amino acids: CASSEKSRTIYF. The CDR3 DNA follows: TGTGCCAGCAGTGAAAAGAGTAGAACCATATATTTT.

V and J are TRBV2 and TRBJ2-7; weak D call: TRBD1 (5 bases). The germline gives CDR1 SNHLY, CDR2 FYNNEI. Trimming stripped 3 bases from V and 3 bases from J, with 9 bases between. The CDR3 covers 13 residues. The CDR3 DNA reads TGTGCCAGCAGTGAGGGGCAGGTCTACGAGCAGTACGTC. Translated, it gives CASSEGQVYEQYV.

For this clone: Other DNA sequences within the sample encode an identical CDR3. Written as DNA, the CDR3 is TGTGCCAGCTCACCACGACAGGGGTCGGGGACTGAAGCTTTCTTT. Amino acid sequence: CASSPRQGSGTEAFF. The gene calls are TRBV18 and TRBJ1-1; 8 nucleotides line up with TRBD1. V lost 1 base to trimming and J lost 5 bases; unmatched junction nucleotides: 6. The CDR3 loop spans 15 amino acids. Germline loops: CDR1 KGHSH, CDR2 LQKENI.

This sequence joins TRBV6-5 and TRBJ2-7; TRBD2 agrees at 9 bases. V shed 0 bases, J shed 5 bases, and the junction held 5 bases outside the gene matches. Germline lookup yields CDR1 MNHEY and CDR2 SVGAGI. CDR3 length: 15 residues. The chain's CDR3 is CASSYSLAGLNEQYF. DNA of the CDR3: TGTGCCAGCAGTTACTCCCTAGCGGGATTGAACGAGCAGTACTTC.

The chain has TRBV18 and TRBJ1-2; 10 bases agree with TRBD1. V trimming: 11 bases; J trimming: 7 bases; junction bases outside the gene matches: 10. The CDR3 runs 13 residues. Germline V gives CDR1 KGHSH, CDR2 LQKENI. The CDR3 spells CASKGTGVGGYTF. In nucleotides, the CDR3 is TGTGCCTCGAAAGGGACAGGGGTCGGTGGCTACACCTTC.

The chain carries TRBV10-3 and TRBJ1-2; TRBD1 aligns across 11 bases. The CDR3 runs to 15 residues. The junction had 10 bases not matched to a gene; V was cut back by 7 bases and J by 6 bases. The germline CDR1 and CDR2 sequences are ENHRY and SYGVKD. The CDR3 loop reads CAINRGGDRGNGYTF. The CDR3 DNA sequence: TGTGCCATCAATCGAGGGGGGGACAGGGGGAATGGCTACACCTTC.

The chain combines TRBV7-9 with TRBJ2-3; 10 bases fit TRBD2. The V and J ends lost 4 bases and 5 bases, in that order; junction bases with no gene match: 0. Germline V gives CDR1 SEHNR, CDR2 FQNEAQ (reference sequence). The CDR3 has 13 amino acids. CDR3 DNA: TGTGCCAGCAGCTCTAGCGGGGGAGATACGCAGTATTTT. Translating gives CASSSSGGDTQYF.

The V call is TRBV12-5, the J call TRBJ1-1; D remains ambiguous. In germline, CDR1 is LGHNT, CDR2 FRNRAP. The V and J ends lost 3 bases and 6 bases respectively, with 14 bases between them. The CDR3 runs to 14 residues. The CDR3, as DNA: TGTGCTAGTGGTTTCGCCCAACAGATTGCTGAAGCTTTCTTT. It encodes CASGFAQQIAEAFF.

The chain is built from TRBV11-2 and TRBJ1-1, with 9 nucleotides matching TRBD1. In germline, CDR1 is SGHAT, CDR2 FQNNGV. The V and J ends lost 5 bases and 4 bases, in that order; junction bases with no gene match: 2. The CDR3 has 13 amino acids. This CDR3 is CASSAQGATEAFF. The CDR3 DNA is TGTGCCAGCAGCGCACAGGGGGCCACTGAAGCTTTCTTT.

The rearrangement links TRBV25-1 to TRBJ1-1; the D is unclear. The germline CDR1 and CDR2 sequences are MGHDK and SYGVNS. The CDR3 is 14 residues long. Between the trimmed V and J ends, which lost 5 bases and 1 base, there was a span of 11 bases. The CDR3 DNA follows: TGTGCCAGCAGTCCCTCTCGAGGGAACACTGAAGCTTTCTTT. It yields the protein CASSPSRGNTEAFF.

The chain couples TRBV7-9 to TRBJ2-3, with 8 bases lining up with TRBD1. Trimming took 9 bases from V and 6 from J; bases not matched to a gene: 14. This CDR3 is built from 15 residues. Germline-derived CDR1 and CDR2 are SEHNR and FQNEAQ (reference sequence). CDR3 in DNA: TGTGCCAGTCCCCTCGGGACAGGACCACAGGATACGCAGTATTTT. This sequence encodes CASPLGTGPQDTQYF.

This chain connects TRBV28 to TRBJ2-7, with 8 bases matching TRBD2. CDR3 length: 15 residues. The germline V gene encodes CDR1 MDHEN and CDR2 SYDVKM. The V segment lost 7 bases and the J segment 0 bases; nucleotides outside the gene matches: 8. CDR3 bases: TGTGCCAGCACTCCTACCGGGACTAGCTCCTACGAGCAGTACTTC. Protein sequence: CASTPTGTSSYEQYF.

The CDR3 DNA sequence: TGCGCCAGCAGCCACGGGACAGGGGTTAGTCTCCACGAGCAGTACTTC. It codes for CASSHGTGVSLHEQYF. The V call is TRBV4-1, the J call TRBJ2-7; TRBD1 matches at 10 bases. This CDR3 is built from 16 residues. Germline CDR1 and CDR2: MGHRA and YSYEKL. Unmatched junction bases numbered 10, after V lost 3 bases and J lost 5 bases.

The chain uses TRBV2 and TRBJ1-2; 7 positions agree with TRBD1. The J segment lost 11 bases and the V segment lost 6 bases, leaving 6 bases of the junction unmatched. CDR3 length: 11 amino acids. From germline, CDR1 is SNHLY and CDR2 FYNNEI. The CDR3 DNA follows: TGTGCCAGCAGGAGGGGACAGCTGTACACCTTC. Residues: CASRRGQLYTF.

V is TRBV15 and J is TRBJ1-3, with TRBD1 as a possible D gene (6 bases). Germline-derived CDR1 and CDR2 are LNHNV and YYDKDF (reference sequence). The CDR3 runs to 13 residues. The V end lost 5 bases, the J end lost 7 bases, and 12 bases lay between the germline ends. CDR3 residues: CATSPRRGNTIYF. The CDR3 DNA is TGTGCCACCAGCCCCCGAAGGGGGAACACCATATATTTT.

This chain uses TRBV19 with TRBJ1-5; no firm D call. Germline V gives CDR1 LNHDA, CDR2 SQIVND (reference sequence). The CDR3 loop spans 16 amino acids. Deletions cut 6 bases from V and 2 bases from J, with 17 bases between. The CDR3 is CASSQAGGQGNQPQHF. DNA of the CDR3: TGTGCCAGTAGCCAAGCGGGAGGGCAGGGCAATCAGCCCCAGCATTTT.

V and J are TRBV5-1 and TRBJ1-3; 7 nucleotides align to TRBD1. Losses at the gene ends were 4 bases for V and 0 bases for J; bases not matched to a gene: 7. CDR1 and CDR2 from the germline V gene are SGHRS and YFSETQ. The CDR3 contains 16 residues. The CDR3 sequence: CASSRGQDASGNTIYF. CDR3 bases: TGCGCCAGCAGCCGCGGACAGGACGCCTCTGGAAACACCATATATTTT.